The subject of this entry is one TCR beta chain. The antigen is unknown. These data belong to a study of shared clonotypes between healthy human individuals. Study conclusions and caveats: Naive subsets, compared against memory subsets, generally had larger estimated richness values.

The ends lost 2 bases at V and 3 bases at J; junction bases unmatched: 5. Germline-derived CDR1 and CDR2 are SQVTM and ANQGSEA. CDR3 size: 14 residues. The assay was immunoSEQ multiplex PCR, and TCRdb's table has in-frame clones only and misses some. The sample has about 680,000 clones, 73% seen once. This TCR derives from a woman aged 25-40 years in good health. The sequenced material came from memory CD4+ T cells sorted from blood. Specified subset: CD45RA-negative fraction. This chain links TRBV29-1 with TRBJ2-3, with TRBD2 matching 7 bases. Here the CDR3 reads CSVESREGTDTQYF. CDR3 DNA: TGCAGCGTTGAATCCAGGGAGGGGACAGATACGCAGTATTTT.